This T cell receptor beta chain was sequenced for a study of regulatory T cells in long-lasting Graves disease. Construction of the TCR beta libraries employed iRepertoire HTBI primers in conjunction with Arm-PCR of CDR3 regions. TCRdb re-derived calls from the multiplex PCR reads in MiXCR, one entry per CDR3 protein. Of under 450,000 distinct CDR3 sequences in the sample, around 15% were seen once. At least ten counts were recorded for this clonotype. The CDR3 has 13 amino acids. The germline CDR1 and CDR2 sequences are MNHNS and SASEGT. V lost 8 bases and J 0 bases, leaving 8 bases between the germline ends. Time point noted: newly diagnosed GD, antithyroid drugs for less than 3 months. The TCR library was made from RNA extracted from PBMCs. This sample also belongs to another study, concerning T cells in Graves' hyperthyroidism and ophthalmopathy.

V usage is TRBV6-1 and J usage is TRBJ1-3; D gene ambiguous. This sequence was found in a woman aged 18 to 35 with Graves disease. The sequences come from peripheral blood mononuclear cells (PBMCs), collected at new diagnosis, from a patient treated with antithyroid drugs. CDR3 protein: CASGRSSGNTIYF. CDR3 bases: TGTGCCAGCGGAAGGAGCTCTGGAAACACCATATATTTT.